The rows below give T cell receptor beta chains drawn from one sample of a study of blood T cell repertoires in COVID-19. Libraries were prepared by immunoSEQ multiplex PCR; TCRdb keeps only in-frame clonotypes and omits some of them. Altogether roughly 570,000 clones are present, roughly nine tenths being singletons, with the ten largest covering less than 9%. Sequenced sample: peripheral blood. The receptors come from a woman aged 50 to 60 with COVID-19, enrolled during active disease. Each CDR3 is given with its conserved first and last residue. The order of the fields is clone size, D gene, J gene, V gene, CDR3 DNA, CDR3 protein. The D gene is left open where the match is weak. Size values are once, few and many counts, or a class for expanded clones, and some rows have none.

size: NA
D: NA
J: TRBJ2-5
V: TRBV6-6
DNA: TGTGCCAGCAGTTACAGGCGCGAGGCACCCCAAGAGACCCAGTACTTC
CDR3: CASSYRREAPQETQYF

size: NA
D: TRBD2
J: TRBJ2-2
V: TRBV7-2
DNA: TGTGCCAGCAGCTTAGCTATAGCGGGGGGGCCCACCGGGGAGCTGTTTTTT
CDR3: CASSLAIAGGPTGELFF

size: once
D: NA
J: TRBJ2-1
V: TRBV21-1
DNA: TGTGCCAGCAGCCAACGTGGGTCGAGGGGGCCCGGTTACAATGAGCAGTTCTTC
CDR3: CASSQRGSRGPGYNEQFF

size: NA
D: NA
J: TRBJ1-3
V: TRBV3-1/TRBV3-2
DNA: TGTGCCAGCAGCCAAGAAGTGGGGCAGCTTCAAGTCTCTGGAAACACCATATATTTT
CDR3: CASSQEVGQLQVSGNTIYF

size: NA
D: NA
J: TRBJ2-2
V: TRBV29-1
DNA: TGCAGCGTTGAACAGGGGTCCAGAGGCGGGGAGCTGTTTTTT
CDR3: CSVEQGSRGGELFF

size: NA
D: NA
J: TRBJ1-1
V: TRBV5-1
DNA: TGCGCCAGCAGCTTGACAGCGAACACTGAAGCTTTCTTT
CDR3: CASSLTANTEAFF

size: once
D: TRBD1
J: TRBJ2-2
V: TRBV10-3
DNA: TGTGCCATCAGTGAGTCGGAACAGGGGGACACCGGGGAGCTGTTTTTT
CDR3: CAISESEQGDTGELFF

size: once
D: NA
J: TRBJ1-1
V: TRBV6-1
DNA: TGTGCCAGCAGTGAAGCGGGCGCGATCACTGAAGCTTTCTTT
CDR3: CASSEAGAITEAFF

size: NA
D: NA
J: TRBJ2-3
V: TRBV4-1
DNA: TGCGCCAGCAGGCAGGGGAGGGCTTATACCGTCACAGATACGCAGTATTTT
CDR3: CASRQGRAYTVTDTQYF

size: NA
D: TRBD1
J: TRBJ1-2
V: TRBV14
DNA: TGTGCCAGCAGCCAAGAGCAGGGGGGACTCTATGGCTACACCTTC
CDR3: CASSQEQGGLYGYTF

size: NA
D: NA
J: TRBJ2-1
V: TRBV27
DNA: TGTGCCAGCAGCCCCTCCACAGGGAGCTACAATGAGCAGTTCTTC
CDR3: CASSPSTGSYNEQFF

size: NA
D: NA
J: TRBJ1-2
V: TRBV5-6
DNA: TGTGCCAGCTGCGAGGGGGGGCGGGGCTATGGCTACACCTTC
CDR3: CASCEGGRGYGYTF

size: NA
D: TRBD1
J: TRBJ1-2
V: TRBV10-3
DNA: TGTGCCATCAGTGGGCAGGGGGCGTCAAACGGCTACACCTTC
CDR3: CAISGQGASNGYTF

size: NA
D: NA
J: TRBJ2-6
V: TRBV5-4
DNA: TGTGCCAGCAGCGAGGACAGCTCGGGGGCCAACGTCCTGACTTTC
CDR3: CASSEDSSGANVLTF

size: once
D: NA
J: TRBJ2-4
V: TRBV28
DNA: TGTGCCAGCATGGACAGTATCGGGGGAGGGCCCGCCAAAAACATTCAGTACTTC
CDR3: CASMDSIGGGPAKNIQYF

size: NA
D: NA
J: TRBJ1-6
V: TRBV5-1
DNA: TGCGCCAGCAGCTTGGCCTGGGGGCGCGGAAATTCACCCCTCCACTTT
CDR3: CASSLAWGRGNSPLHF

size: once
D: TRBD1
J: TRBJ2-3
V: TRBV5-4
DNA: TGTGCCAGCAGCCTCGCGCCGCAGGGGGCGTCGGCAGATACGCAGTATTTT
CDR3: CASSLAPQGASADTQYF

size: once
D: TRBD1
J: TRBJ1-3
V: TRBV30
DNA: TGTGCCTGGGATACAGGGGTCCCCTCTGGAAACACCATATATTTT
CDR3: CAWDTGVPSGNTIYF

size: NA
D: NA
J: TRBJ1-1
V: TRBV7-3
DNA: TGTGCCAGCAGCTTAAAGGGGGTCACTGAAGCTTTCTTT
CDR3: CASSLKGVTEAFF

size: NA
D: NA
J: TRBJ1-5
V: TRBV11-3
DNA: TGTGCCAGCAGCTTAAGGTTTCGGGGGAAGCATAGCAATCAGCCCCAGCATTTT
CDR3: CASSLRFRGKHSNQPQHF

size: once
D: NA
J: TRBJ2-7
V: TRBV15
DNA: TGTGCCACCAGCAGAGATCGAGGGCCCTACGAGCAGTACTTC
CDR3: CATSRDRGPYEQYF

size: few
D: NA
J: TRBJ1-2
V: TRBV2
DNA: TGTGCCAGCACCCCAAGACGGGTCGGCTATGGCTACACCTTC
CDR3: CASTPRRVGYGYTF

size: few
D: TRBD1
J: TRBJ1-1
V: TRBV30
DNA: TGTGCCTGGAGTGCGGCCTTGGGACAGGCACAGGAAGCTTTCTTT
CDR3: CAWSAALGQAQEAFF

size: NA
D: NA
J: TRBJ1-4
V: TRBV10-3
DNA: TGTGCCACCTGGACAGCCGGTGGGAAACTGTTTTTT
CDR3: CATWTAGGKLFF

size: NA
D: NA
J: TRBJ1-6
V: TRBV2
DNA: TGTGCCAGCAGTGAGGACCAGGTCCGGAGGGATAATTCACCCCTCCACTTT
CDR3: CASSEDQVRRDNSPLHF

size: NA
D: NA
J: TRBJ2-7
V: TRBV5-6
DNA: TGTGCCAGCAGCTTGGGTCAGGGTGGCTACGAGCAGTACTTC
CDR3: CASSLGQGGYEQYF

size: NA
D: NA
J: TRBJ2-7
V: TRBV9
DNA: TGTGCCAGCAGCGTAGATCAGGGGCCCTACGAGCAGTACTTC
CDR3: CASSVDQGPYEQYF

size: NA
D: NA
J: TRBJ1-1
V: TRBV18
DNA: TGTGCCAGCTCACCAGGGGCGGACACTGAAGCTTTCTTT
CDR3: CASSPGADTEAFF

size: NA
D: TRBD1
J: TRBJ1-2
V: TRBV7-2
DNA: TGTGCCATCCCGTTCCCGACAGGGGGTAATCCTAACTATGGCTACACCTTC
CDR3: CAIPFPTGGNPNYGYTF

size: NA
D: NA
J: TRBJ2-5
V: TRBV7-9
DNA: TGTGCCAGCAGCCTACAGACTAGTCTGGACGCCCAGTACTTC
CDR3: CASSLQTSLDAQYF

size: NA
D: NA
J: TRBJ2-6
V: TRBV19
DNA: TGTGCCAGTAGTCTACGGACAGCTGGGGCCAACGTCCTGACTTTC
CDR3: CASSLRTAGANVLTF

size: NA
D: NA
J: TRBJ2-1
V: TRBV2
DNA: TGTGCCAGCAGTGTGCGGCAGGGGGGCTACAATGAGCAGTTCTTC
CDR3: CASSVRQGGYNEQFF

size: once
D: NA
J: TRBJ1-4
V: TRBV30
DNA: TGTGCCTGGAGCCGAGGAACCGCACTACCCACCCCGCGGGAAAAACTGTTTTTT
CDR3: CAWSRGTALPTPREKLFF

size: NA
D: NA
J: TRBJ1-1
V: TRBV14
DNA: TGTGCCAGCACCCTGGATGGAGTGAACACTGAAGCTTTCTTT
CDR3: CASTLDGVNTEAFF

size: NA
D: TRBD1
J: TRBJ1-2
V: TRBV30
DNA: TGTGCCTGGGAGGACAGGGGATTCAGTGGCTACACCTTC
CDR3: CAWEDRGFSGYTF

size: NA
D: NA
J: TRBJ2-1
V: TRBV11-2
DNA: TGTGCCAGCAGTATCGCGGCGTACGATGAGCAGTTCTTC
CDR3: CASSIAAYDEQFF

size: NA
D: NA
J: TRBJ1-5
V: TRBV3-1/TRBV3-2
DNA: TGTGCCAGCAGCCAAGGAATTGAGCAGCCCCAGCATTTT
CDR3: CASSQGIEQPQHF

size: once
D: NA
J: TRBJ2-4
V: TRBV19
DNA: TGTGCCACCGTTAAGGGTGACGGGACCAAAAACATTCAGTACTTC
CDR3: CATVKGDGTKNIQYF

size: NA
D: NA
J: TRBJ1-1
V: TRBV30
DNA: TGTGCCTCAACCACCGCAGGGGAAGGCGAAGCTTTCTTT
CDR3: CASTTAGEGEAFF

size: NA
D: NA
J: TRBJ1-5
V: TRBV6-1
DNA: TGTGCCAGCAGTGAAAGCTTCCCCGGCCGGCGGGAGGCCCAGCATTTT
CDR3: CASSESFPGRREAQHF

size: few
D: TRBD1
J: TRBJ1-1
V: TRBV18
DNA: TGTGCCAGCTCACCTAACAGGGGGCAGGGTGAAGCTTTCTTT
CDR3: CASSPNRGQGEAFF

size: NA
D: NA
J: TRBJ2-3
V: TRBV10-3
DNA: TGTGCCATCAGGAGGGACACGAACACAGATACGCAGTATTTT
CDR3: CAIRRDTNTDTQYF

size: NA
D: NA
J: TRBJ2-2
V: TRBV24-1
DNA: TGTGCCACCAGTGATCACGAGGGAGTAGAGACCGGGGAGCTGTTTTTT
CDR3: CATSDHEGVETGELFF

size: NA
D: NA
J: TRBJ1-5
V: TRBV6-6
DNA: TGTGCCAGCTTGAAGGGCCGGGACACCGACAATCAGCCCCAGCATTTT
CDR3: CASLKGRDTDNQPQHF

size: NA
D: TRBD1
J: TRBJ2-7
V: TRBV7-9
DNA: TGTGCCAGCAGCCCCACAGGGGGTTCCTACGAGCAGTACTTC
CDR3: CASSPTGGSYEQYF

size: NA
D: NA
J: TRBJ2-7
V: TRBV19
DNA: TGTGCCAGTAGTATCGCGGACGAGCAGTACTTC
CDR3: CASSIADEQYF

size: once
D: NA
J: TRBJ2-3
V: TRBV2
DNA: TGTGCCAGCAGTGTGTCGGGTATTGGGGATACGCAGTATTTT
CDR3: CASSVSGIGDTQYF

size: few
D: TRBD1
J: TRBJ1-2
V: TRBV5-6
DNA: TGTGCCAGCAGCCGCGACCCGACAGGGATTAACTATGGCTACACCTTC
CDR3: CASSRDPTGINYGYTF

size: once
D: TRBD1
J: TRBJ1-6
V: TRBV5-4
DNA: TGTGCCAGCAGCTCCTCGACAGGGGGCTTGCAATCACCCCTCCACTTT
CDR3: CASSSSTGGLQSPLHF

size: NA
D: NA
J: TRBJ2-7
V: TRBV12-2
DNA: TGTGCAAGTCGCGGAAAAGAGGTGGGGGTCGTTAGACGGGGTGACAGGGGCCACGAGCAGTACTTC
CDR3: CASRGKEVGVVRRGDRGHEQYF